The 10 T cell receptor beta chains listed next were all sequenced from one sample in a study of T cells in Graves' hyperthyroidism and ophthalmopathy. RNA transcripts yielded amplified TCR beta CDR3 regions. A set of HTBI primers served as the primers for a first-round RT-PCR of the TCR CDR3. TCRdb re-analysed the multiplex PCR reads in MiXCR, keeping a single row per CDR3 protein. The repertoire has 550,000 to 700,000 distinct CDR3 sequences, under 60% of them found once; the top ten carry roughly 20%. Sequenced input: peripheral blood or thyroid tissue (not recorded which). The receptors here all came from an adult woman with Graves' disease, either hyperthyroidism or ophthalmopathy (not recorded which).

This clonotype showed up many times. The chain combines TRBV20-1 with TRBJ2-7; 9 bases are shared with TRBD1. This CDR3 contains 18 residues. Germline lookup yields CDR1 DFQATT and CDR2 SNEGSKA (reference sequence). The V gene end was trimmed by 2 bases and the J gene end by 7 bases; junction bases not matched to a gene: 21. The CDR3 spells CSARMTGGRFVRTWEQYF. The CDR3 DNA follows: TGCAGTGCTAGAATGACAGGGGGTAGATTTGTTAGGACTTGGGAGCAGTACTTC.

This clonotype occurred many times. The chain has TRBV30 and TRBJ2-7; no clear D gene. Germline V gene sequence: CDR1 GTSNPN, CDR2 SVGIG (reference sequence). With 8 bases removed from V and 5 bases from J, the gap between germline ends came to 16 bases. This CDR3 spans 12 amino acids. CDR3 nucleotide sequence: TGTGCCGGGGATATAGGTAGCAACGAGCAGTACTTC. Translation gives CAGDIGSNEQYF.

The chain is built from TRBV20-1 and TRBJ1-2, with 7 nucleotides matching TRBD1. Unmatched junction bases numbered 4, after V lost 5 bases and J lost 1 base. Per the germline V gene, CDR1 is DFQATT and CDR2 is SNEGSKA (reference sequence). This CDR3 spans 13 amino acids. In DNA form, the CDR3 reads TGCAGTGCTGCAGGACAGGTTAACTATGGCTACACCTTC. Protein product: CSAAGQVNYGYTF.

This clonotype was seen many times. V and J are TRBV9 and TRBJ2-2; D is unresolved. V was clipped by 4 bases and J by 1 base, with 17 bases between them. Germline V gives CDR1 SGDLS, CDR2 YYNGEE. The CDR3 contains 17 residues. The DNA of the CDR3 is TGTGCCAGCAGCAAAGGAAGGGTTCAGAAGAACACCGGGGAGCTGTTTTTT. This codes for CASSKGRVQKNTGELFF.

This clonotype was detected ten times or more. The chain joins TRBV12-3 or TRBV12-4 to TRBJ2-7; unclear D gene. V lost 2 bases, J lost 3 bases, and 14 bases lay in between. The CDR3 covers 15 residues. The CDR3, as DNA: TGTGCCAGCAGTTTAATCGGCGACATAAACTACGAGCAGTACTTC. It is translated as CASSLIGDINYEQYF.

CDR3 sequence: CASSRGSDGNEKLFF. For the CDR3, the DNA is TGTGCCAGCAGCCGGGGGTCGGACGGAAATGAAAAACTGTTTTTT. The rearrangement links TRBV7-9 to TRBJ1-4, with a tentative D call TRBD1 (5 bases). The ends were cut back, 5 bases at V and 5 bases at J, with 15 bases in the middle. Germline lookup yields CDR1 SEHNR and CDR2 FQNEAQ (reference sequence). The CDR3 has 15 amino acids.

This clonotype occurred a few times. V and J are TRBV19 and TRBJ1-1; TRBD1 might be the D (6 bases). CDR3 length: 13 residues. V was trimmed by 2 bases and J by 10 bases, leaving 14 bases between them. Germline loops: CDR1 LNHDA, CDR2 SQIVND (reference sequence). This CDR3 reads CASSIPGAGSAFF. As DNA, the CDR3 is TGTGCCAGTAGTATACCGGGGGCCGGATCAGCTTTCTTT.

This clonotype was counted only a few times. The chain links TRBV6-6 to TRBJ1-4, with 12 bases matching TRBD1. The germline gives CDR1 MNHNY, CDR2 SVGAGI (reference sequence). V was clipped by 4 bases and J by 10 bases; unmatched bases: 4. The length of the CDR3 is 14 residues. The chain's CDR3 is CASSWDRGPAKLFF. The CDR3 DNA reads as TGTGCCAGCAGTTGGGACAGGGGGCCGGCAAAACTGTTTTTT.

This clonotype was seen repeatedly, ten times or more. The chain carries TRBV6-1 and TRBJ1-5, with D possibly matching TRBD1 (5 bases). Germline V lookup: CDR1 MNHNS, CDR2 SASEGT. The CDR3 has 14 residues. V was cut by 5 bases and J by 7 bases, with 15 bases left in between. CDR3 residues: CASSFKIGTQPQHF. The DNA of the CDR3 is TGTGCCAGCAGTTTCAAGATCGGGACCCAGCCCCAGCATTTT.

The chain recombines TRBV5-1 with TRBJ2-3; D might be TRBD2 (5 bases). Germline lookup yields CDR1 SGHRS and CDR2 YFSETQ. This CDR3 has 15 residues. V lost 4 bases to trimming and J lost 6 bases, with 18 bases between them. The CDR3 here is CASSPEGQPTDTQYF. DNA for the CDR3: TGCGCCAGCAGCCCTGAGGGCCAACCCACGGATACGCAGTATTTT.